These 6 T cell receptor beta chains came from one sample sequenced in a study of OX40 agonist ivuxolimab in advanced cancers. Data came from immunoSEQ multiplex PCR; TCRdb stores just in-frame clones and leaves some out. The sample shows nearly 85,000 clones, 80% to 90% of them seen only once. Material: CD4+ or CD8+ T cells sorted from blood, obtained in a trial of the OX40 agonist ivuxolimab. The source of these receptors is an adult with an advanced solid tumor such as melanoma, head and neck, liver or kidney cancer.

The chain uses TRBV5-1 and TRBJ2-3, with TRBD1 matching 8 bases. This CDR3 spans 14 amino acids. Germline values: CDR1 SGHRS, CDR2 YFSETQ. The V gene end was trimmed by 4 bases and the J gene end by 5 bases; junction bases not matched to a gene: 6. The CDR3 loop reads CASSVDRAGDTQYF. The CDR3 nucleotides read TGCGCCAGCAGCGTGGACAGGGCTGGAGATACGCAGTATTTT. The full variable domain, with the rest looked up from reference TRBV5-1 and TRBJ2-3, is KAGVTQTPRYLIKTRGQQVTLSCSPISGHRSVSWYQQTPGQGLQFLFEYFSETQRNKGNFPGRFSGRQFSNSRSEMNVSTLELGDSALYLCASSVDRAGDTQYFGPGTRLTVL.

The chain employs TRBV5-4 and TRBJ2-5; D is undetermined. V was pared by 2 bases and J by 10 bases, with 12 bases between. The CDR3 totals 12 residues. The germline gives CDR1 SGHNT, CDR2 YYREEE (reference sequence). In DNA, the CDR3 is TGTGCCAGCAGCTTTCGACGAGAGGTCCAGTACTTC. It specifies CASSFRREVQYF.

The genes are TRBV4-1 and TRBJ2-1, with 8 bases matching TRBD1. The CDR3 is made up of 16 amino acids. The V and J ends lost 3 bases and 5 bases, in that order; junction bases with no gene match: 9. Germline V gene data show CDR1 as MGHRA and CDR2 as YSYEKL. This chain's CDR3 is CASSHAWTGSHNEQFF. DNA for the CDR3: TGCGCCAGCAGCCACGCCTGGACAGGGAGTCACAATGAGCAGTTCTTC.

The J gene is TRBJ2-7, the V gene TRBV12-5; the D gene is possibly TRBD1 (6 bases). CDR3 length: 14 amino acids. In germline, CDR1 is LGHNT, CDR2 FRNRAP. Trimming cost V 7 bases and J 4 bases, with 17 bases left between them. CDR3 protein: CASAPRQGIYEQYF. Here the CDR3 DNA reads TGTGCTAGTGCACCCCGGCAGGGGATATACGAGCAGTACTTC.

This clone came up once. The V and J genes are TRBV11-2 and TRBJ2-5; no clear D gene. With 5 bases removed from V and 0 bases from J, the gap between germline ends came to 10 bases. Germline CDR1 SGHAT, CDR2 FQNNGV. CDR3 size: 14 residues. Here the CDR3 DNA reads TGTGCCAGCAGCGCGGTAGGGTACCAAGAGACCCAGTACTTC. Protein: CASSAVGYQETQYF. The whole variable domain, filled in from reference TRBV11-2 and TRBJ2-5, reads EAGVAQSPRYKIIEKRQSVAFWCNPISGHATLYWYQQILGQGPKLLIQFQNNGVVDDSQLPKDRFSAERLKGVDSTLKIQPAKLEDSAVYLCASSAVGYQETQYFGPGTRLLVL.

This clone was seen a few times. The chain recombines TRBV6-6 with TRBJ1-6, with D possibly matching TRBD1 (5 bases). V was cut by 2 bases and J by 9 bases, with 11 bases left in between. Germline CDR1 and CDR2: MNHNY and SVGAGI (reference sequence). This CDR3 region has 14 residues. CDR3 DNA: TGTGCCAGCAGTTACAGCAGGGTGGTTTCACCCCTCCACTTT. This codes for CASSYSRVVSPLHF.